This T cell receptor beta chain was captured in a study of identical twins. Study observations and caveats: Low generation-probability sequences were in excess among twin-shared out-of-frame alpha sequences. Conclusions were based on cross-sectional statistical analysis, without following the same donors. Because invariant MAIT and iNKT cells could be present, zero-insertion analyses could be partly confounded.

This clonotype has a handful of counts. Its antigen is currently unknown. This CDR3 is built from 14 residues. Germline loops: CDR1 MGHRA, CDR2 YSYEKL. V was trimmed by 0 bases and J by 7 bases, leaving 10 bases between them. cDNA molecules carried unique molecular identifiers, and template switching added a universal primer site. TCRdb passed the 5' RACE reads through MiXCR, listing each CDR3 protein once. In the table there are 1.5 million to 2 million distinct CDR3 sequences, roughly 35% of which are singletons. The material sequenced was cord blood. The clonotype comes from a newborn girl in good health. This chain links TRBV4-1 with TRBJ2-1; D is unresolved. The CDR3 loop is CASSQEVRENEQFF. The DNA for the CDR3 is TGCGCCAGCAGCCAAGAGGTAAGGGAAAATGAGCAGTTCTTC.